This T cell receptor (beta chain) was observed in a study of blood T cell repertoires in COVID-19. This table comes from immunoSEQ multiplex PCR, and its TCRdb copy is limited to in-frame clones, with some not included. This sample has more than 250,000 clones, with over 70% found just once. Germline CDR1 is SGHNT and CDR2 is YYREEE (reference sequence). This CDR3 contains 14 residues. V was pared by 3 bases and J by 6 bases, with 15 bases between. The chain has TRBV5-4 and TRBJ1-1; possible D gene TRBD1, 6 bases. The specimen was peripheral blood. The clonotype was recovered from a human donor in a cohort sampled during active COVID-19. The CDR3 loop is CASSSRQDKAEAFF. The CDR3 nucleotides are TGTGCCAGCAGCTCGAGACAGGATAAGGCTGAAGCTTTCTTT.